The sequence of this TCR beta chain was determined in a study of CD8 T cells in Susac syndrome (dated by TCRdb to between 2018 and 2021). Some background on the complete study: Whether CD8+ T cell activation and differentiation in Susac syndrome was antigen driven was tested using repertoire sequencing.

High-throughput TCR beta sequencing profiled peripheral blood CD8+ and CD4+ T cells from healthy donors, Susac syndrome patients and multiple sclerosis patients. Healthy donors were included as age- and sex-matched controls. Bulk CD8+ and CD4+ T cells were purified by magnetic negative isolation, whereas CD8+ TEMRA cells were enriched by FACS. Blood was collected in EDTA tubes and processed within 24 hours, with PBMCs isolated through density gradient centrifugation. PBMCs intended for TCR sequencing were cryopreserved in liquid nitrogen and thawed later in a water bath at 37 degrees C. Purity of sorted or isolated CD4+, CD8+ and CD8+ TEMRA cells was at least 90%. From the germline V gene, CDR1 is KGHSH and CDR2 is LQKENI. Spanning cysteine to phenylalanine, the CDR3 consists of 15 amino acids. The only DNA kept is the CDR3, 45 bases in frame from the first base. The junction shows trimming of 1 base on V and 9 bases on J, plus 16 bases between the germline ends.

RNA was extracted using the RNeasy kit, and roughly 0.5 to 1 microgram was reverse transcribed with random hexamers. The immunoSEQ multiplex PCR assay, covering 54 Vbeta and 13 Jbeta segments, was used to amplify TCR beta CDR3 regions. PCR amplification bias was corrected by using a synthetic template baseline for primer optimization and computational correction. The authors' pipeline ran thus. Reads were annotated to V, D and J genes according to IMGT and were analyzed with immunoSEQ Analyzer, with only productive sequences retained. To calculate clonality, Shannon entropy was normalized by log2 of the number of productive unique sequences and then subtracted from one. For each patient and control, public and private clones were evaluated within the 100 most prevalent clones. Susac-specific clones were defined as absent from healthy and MS cohorts, over a thousand published viral clones and other ImmuneACCESS disease sequences. The public reads were run again by TCRdb, first through fastp at Q25 and then through MiXCR, and only productive beta chains were kept. Here each entry gathers all rows of one CDR3 protein and keeps the most common genes and DNA. The authors' filters were not applied to this entry. This sample is represented by some 150,000 distinct CDR3 sequences; approximately 94% of them were singletons. 0.084% of the sample is held by the ten biggest clonotypes.

Study-wide conclusions, independent of this receptor: The TCR sequencing and HLA analysis was acknowledged to have included a relatively small number of individuals.

Concerning this clonotype: There is no known antigen for this receptor. Base qualities are not at hand, and no much larger clone is one base apart.

This clonotype originated in a human donor in good health. The receptor chain draws on TRBV18 and TRBJ2-1; D gene: possibly TRBD1, on 6 matching bases. The sample taken for sequencing was CD4+ T cells from PBMCs. The DNA sequence is as follows: TGTGCCAGCTCACCACTGGTCGGACAGAGCTTTGAGCAGTTCTTC. Its protein product is CASSPLVGQSFEQFF.